The 12 T cell receptor beta chains below were found in one sample sequenced in a study of cytomegalovirus exposure and HLA in healthy donors. The primer mix had 60 Vbeta and 13 Jbeta primers. TCRdb's table, derived via immunoSEQ multiplex PCR, lists solely in-frame clones and lacks some. The sample lists 120,000 or so clones, around 80% occurring once. The sequenced sample consisted of PBMCs. The receptors shown here come from a man aged 50-59 years in good health and CMV-seronegative.

This clone was observed a handful of times. The gene calls are TRBV9 and TRBJ1-1; no clear D gene. V was trimmed by 0 bases and J by 3 bases, leaving 6 bases between them. The germline gives CDR1 SGDLS, CDR2 YYNGEE. This CDR3 is built from 13 residues. CDR3 nucleotide sequence: TGTGCCAGCAGCGTAGGAGGTTACACTGAAGCTTTCTTT. Its protein is CASSVGGYTEAFF. The full variable domain, in which reference TRBV9 and TRBJ1-1 provide the parts outside the CDR3, is DSGVTQTPKHLITATGQRVTLRCSPRSGDLSVYWYQQSLDQGLQFLIQYYNGEERAKGNILERFSAQQFPDLHSELNLSSLELGDSALYFCASSVGGYTEAFFGQGTRLTVV.

This rearrangement joins TRBV7-2 to TRBJ2-5; TRBD2 matches at 16 bases. The germline V gene has CDR1 SGHTA and CDR2 FQGNSA. Losses at the gene ends were 7 bases for V and 11 bases for J; bases not matched to a gene: 19. There are 18 residues in the CDR3. CDR3 sequence: CASNSGLAGGILWEEQYF. The CDR3 nucleotides read TGTGCCAGCAACTCGGGACTAGCGGGGGGGATTTTATGGGAGGAGCAGTACTTC.

This chain's CDR3 is CASSWSYTEAFF. CDR3 sequence (DNA): TGTGCCAGCAGTTGGAGTTACACTGAAGCTTTCTTT. This chain joins TRBV28 and TRBJ1-1; D is unclear. CDR3 length equals 12 residues. Trimming stripped 4 bases from V and 3 bases from J, with 6 bases between. Looked up from germline, CDR1 is MDHEN and CDR2 is SYDVKM.

In DNA form, the CDR3 reads TGTGCCATCAGTGTTGAGAACTCCTACGAGCAGTACTTC. Translation: CAISVENSYEQYF. J is TRBJ2-7 and V is TRBV10-3; no firm D call. This CDR3 spans 13 amino acids. CDR1 ENHRY and CDR2 SYGVKD come from the germline V gene. V lost 4 bases to trimming and J lost 0 bases, with 7 bases between them.

With regard to this clone: Additional DNA sequences in this sample encode the identical CDR3. DNA for the CDR3: TGTGCCAGCTCACCCGACAGGGGACAAGAGACCCAGTACTTC. Protein sequence: CASSPDRGQETQYF. This chain links TRBV18 with TRBJ2-5; 8 bases match TRBD1. The CDR3 runs to 14 residues. Germline V gives CDR1 KGHSH, CDR2 LQKENI. With 3 bases clipped from V and 2 bases from J, the junction kept 2 bases outside the gene matches.

A few counts support this clone. This chain joins TRBV7-7 and TRBJ2-7; 7 positions agree with TRBD1. Germline V lookup: CDR1 SSHAT, CDR2 FNYEAQ (reference sequence). V lost 3 bases and J lost 6; bases outside the gene matches: 8. The length of the CDR3 is 14 residues. The CDR3 sequence is CASSLTGFGGEQYF. DNA for the CDR3: TGTGCCAGCAGCTTGACAGGGTTTGGCGGCGAGCAGTACTTC.

This clone was recorded only once. The chain has TRBV5-1 and TRBJ2-7; 7 bases are shared with TRBD2. The V gene end was trimmed by 4 bases and the J gene end by 0 bases; junction bases not matched to a gene: 7. This CDR3 contains 15 residues. Germline CDR1 SGHRS, CDR2 YFSETQ. Written as DNA, the CDR3 is TGCGCCAGCAGCGGCGCCCTAGCGGTCTCCTACGAGCAGTACTTC. It yields the protein CASSGALAVSYEQYF.

The chain has TRBV2 and TRBJ1-2, with 7 bases that match TRBD1. The CDR3 spans 15 residues. V shed 8 bases and J 0 bases; nucleotides not matched to a gene: 9. The germline CDR1 and CDR2 sequences are SNHLY and FYNNEI. The CDR3 region is CASVGSGTANYGYTF. CDR3 nucleotide sequence: TGTGCCAGCGTAGGTAGTGGGACAGCTAACTATGGCTACACCTTC.

The sample holds one count of this clone. The chain is built from TRBV9 and TRBJ2-7, with 8 bases aligning to TRBD1. The CDR3 consists of 15 residues. Germline-derived CDR1 and CDR2 are SGDLS and YYNGEE. Trimming cost V 3 bases and J 4 bases; bases outside gene matches: 9. CDR3 coding DNA: TGTGCCAGCAGCGCCCCGGGACAGGTTTTATACGAGCAGTACTTC. It is translated as CASSAPGQVLYEQYF.

V usage is TRBV4-1 and J usage is TRBJ1-2; TRBD1 matches 9 bases. Trimming removed 1 base from V and 8 bases from J; junction bases left unmatched: 2. The CDR3 is 13 amino acids. Germline CDR1 is MGHRA and CDR2 is YSYEKL. CDR3 loop: CASSQGTGAGYTF. The DNA for the CDR3 is TGCGCCAGCAGCCAAGGGACAGGGGCCGGCTACACCTTC.

The chain has TRBV5-6 and TRBJ2-7; TRBD1 matches at 11 bases. Germline-derived CDR1 and CDR2 are SGHDT and YYEEEE. V was clipped by 2 bases and J by 1 base; unmatched bases: 2. The CDR3 sequence is 15 residues long. The CDR3 loop is CASSLGQGASYEQYF. The CDR3, as DNA: TGTGCCAGCAGCTTAGGACAGGGGGCGTCCTACGAGCAGTACTTC.

This sequence joins TRBV9 and TRBJ2-1; 7 bases are shared with TRBD2. V gave up 2 bases and J gave up 2 bases; unmatched junction bases: 7. CDR3 length equals 16 residues. CDR1 is SGDLS, CDR2 YYNGEE, per germline. The CDR3 reads CASSVVGAGAYNEQFF. In DNA, the CDR3 is TGTGCCAGCAGCGTGGTCGGGGCGGGAGCCTACAATGAGCAGTTCTTC.